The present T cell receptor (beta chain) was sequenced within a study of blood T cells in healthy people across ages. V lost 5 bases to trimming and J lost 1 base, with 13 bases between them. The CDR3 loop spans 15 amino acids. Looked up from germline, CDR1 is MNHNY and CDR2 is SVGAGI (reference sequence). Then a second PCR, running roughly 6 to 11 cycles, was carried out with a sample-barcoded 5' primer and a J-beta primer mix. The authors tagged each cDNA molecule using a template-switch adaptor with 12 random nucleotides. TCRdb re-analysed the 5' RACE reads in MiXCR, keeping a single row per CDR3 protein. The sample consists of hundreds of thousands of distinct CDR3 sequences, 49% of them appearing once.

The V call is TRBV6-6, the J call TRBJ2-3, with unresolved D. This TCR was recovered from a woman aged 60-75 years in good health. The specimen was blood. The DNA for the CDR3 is TGTGCCAGCAGTCCCCGGAGTCCCGGCACAGATACGCAGTATTTT. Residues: CASSPRSPGTDTQYF.